Listed here are 7 T cell receptor beta chains from one sample, sequenced in a study of high-grade serous ovarian cancer treatment subgroups. Repertoires were generated with immunoSEQ multiplex PCR, while TCRdb's copy carries only in-frame clones and drops some. The data show 1,500 to 2,000 clones, around 76% seen once. Tumor tissue was taken before any definitive surgery or chemotherapy was given. The sequenced material came from tumor tissue. Every receptor here comes from a human donor with high-grade serous ovarian cancer.

In this sample, this clone turned up a few times. This sequence joins TRBV4-3 and TRBJ1-6, with TRBD1 identical over 9 bases. Trimming took 0 bases from V and 5 from J; bases not matched to a gene: 2. The CDR3 is 16 amino acids. Germline V gene lookup returns CDR1 LGHNA and CDR2 YSLEER. CDR3 bases: TGCGCCAGCAGCCAAGAAGACAGGGGGAATAATTCACCCCTCCACTTT. This encodes CASSQEDRGNNSPLHF.

This clone was seen just once. V is TRBV28 and J is TRBJ1-5; D might be TRBD1 (5 bases). Germline CDR1 is MDHEN and CDR2 is SYDVKM. The CDR3 has 16 amino acids. Trimming stripped 4 bases from V and 3 bases from J, with 16 bases between. CDR3 sequence: CASSSPMQGPNQPQHF. DNA of the CDR3: TGTGCCAGCAGTTCTCCTATGCAGGGCCCCAATCAGCCCCAGCATTTT.

The chain has TRBV6-1 and TRBJ1-4; 12 bases fit TRBD1. There are 16 residues in the CDR3. CDR1 MNHNS and CDR2 SASEGT come from the germline V gene. Trimming cost V 1 base and J 8 bases; bases outside gene matches: 5. CDR3 in amino acids: CASSEGAGTGGEKLFF. CDR3 in DNA: TGTGCCAGCAGTGAAGGCGCCGGGACAGGGGGCGAAAAACTGTTTTTT.

The chain joins TRBV14 to TRBJ2-5; TRBD2 matches 10 bases. There are 14 residues in the CDR3. V dropped 6 bases and J dropped 1; count of bases not matched to a gene: 2. The germline CDR1 and CDR2 sequences are SGHDN and FVKESK. CDR3 residues: CASSWTSGQETQYF. The CDR3 DNA is TGTGCCAGCAGTTGGACTAGCGGCCAAGAGACCCAGTACTTC.

V is TRBV7-8 and J is TRBJ1-1; D is unresolved. The CDR3 covers 14 residues. Trimming shortened V by 5 bases and J by 10 bases, and 20 bases separated the two germline ends. CDR1 SGHVS and CDR2 FQNEAQ come from the germline V gene. The CDR3 reads CASSLSPGGGGAFF. The CDR3 DNA sequence: TGTGCCAGCAGCCTAAGCCCTGGCGGAGGTGGAGCTTTCTTT.

The chain uses TRBV6-5 and TRBJ2-1, with 7 nucleotides matching TRBD2. CDR1 is MNHEY and CDR2 is SVGAGI in the germline V gene. The CDR3 sequence is 14 residues long. Trimming cost V 8 bases and J 6 bases; bases outside gene matches: 10. The CDR3 is CASDPAGVSNEQFF. The DNA for the CDR3 is TGTGCCAGCGATCCGGCGGGAGTAAGCAATGAGCAGTTCTTC.

The gene calls are TRBV10-3 and TRBJ2-7; D gene uncertain. This CDR3 region has 11 residues. Germline values: CDR1 ENHRY, CDR2 SYGVKD. V was shortened by 10 bases and J by 0 bases, with 7 bases between the two germline ends. The CDR3 DNA reads as TGTGCCACCCGCCTCTCCTACGAGCAGTACTTC. Its protein product is CATRLSYEQYF.